The 30 T cell receptor beta chains below come from one sample, sequenced in a study of beta chain features in type 1 diabetes. Investigators reverse transcribed all isolated RNA, so they sequenced expressed TCRB transcripts. The method was immunoSEQ multiplex PCR; TCRdb's version includes in-frame clones alone and lacks a portion of them. The sample has fewer than 300,000 clones, around 9.9% seen once. For these receptors, no antigen is known. Study conclusions and caveats: TCRB CDR3s were moderately but significantly shorter in Type 1 diabetes patients in all four CD4+ subsets.

Sequencing was carried out using naive CD4+ T cells from blood. Receptor source: a man younger than 45 with type 1 diabetes.

The table lists this clone with a few counts. The genes are TRBV18 and TRBJ1-2; no definite D call. CDR3 length equals 13 residues. V lost 0 bases and J 5 bases, leaving 7 bases between the germline ends. Germline-derived CDR1 and CDR2 are KGHSH and LQKENI. In DNA, the CDR3 is TGTGCCAGCTCACCACCGTTCTCGTATGGCTACACCTTC. Residues: CASSPPFSYGYTF. The full variable domain, in which reference TRBV18 and TRBJ1-2 provide the parts outside the CDR3, is NAGVMQNPRHLVRRRGQEARLRCSPMKGHSHVYWYRQLPEEGLKFMVYLQKENIIDESGMPKERFSAEFPKEGPSILRIQQVVRGDSAAYFCASSPPFSYGYTFGSGTRLTVV.

CDR3 loop: CASSTQGDYGYTF. As DNA, the CDR3 is TGTGCCAGCAGTACCCAGGGGGACTATGGCTACACCTTC. The rearrangement links TRBV2 to TRBJ1-2; 7 bases are shared with TRBD1. J lost 3 bases, V lost 5 bases, and 3 bases had no gene match. Germline V lookup: CDR1 SNHLY, CDR2 FYNNEI. The CDR3 runs 13 residues.

The chain links TRBV7-2 to TRBJ2-1; D unclear. The CDR3 loop spans 13 amino acids. V dropped 1 base and J dropped 9 bases, with 10 bases sitting between them. Germline V gives CDR1 SGHTA, CDR2 FQGNSA. In DNA, the CDR3 is TGTGCCAGCAGCTTAGGATGGCGAGGTGAGCAGTTCTTC. Translated: CASSLGWRGEQFF.

The chain employs TRBV9 and TRBJ1-1; TRBD1 matches at 7 bases. The CDR3 loop spans 16 amino acids. CDR1 is SGDLS and CDR2 is YYNGEE in the germline V gene. V lost 3 bases and J lost 4; bases outside the gene matches: 12. The CDR3 region is CASSALSKGASTEAFF. CDR3 nucleotide sequence: TGTGCCAGCAGCGCCTTGTCGAAGGGGGCGAGCACTGAAGCTTTCTTT.

There are a few counts of this clone. The V call is TRBV5-4, the J call TRBJ1-5; D unresolved. Per the germline V gene, CDR1 is SGHNT and CDR2 is YYREEE (reference sequence). Trimming shortened V by 5 bases and J by 5 bases, and 8 bases separated the two germline ends. CDR3 size: 12 residues. The CDR3 DNA follows: TGTGCCAGCAGAAGAGGCGATCAGCCCCAGCATTTT. Translating gives CASRRGDQPQHF.

The J gene is TRBJ1-1, the V gene TRBV5-5, with 7 bases identical to TRBD1. CDR3 size: 13 residues. Germline CDR1 reads SGHKS; CDR2 reads YYEKEE (reference sequence). Trimming removed 3 bases from V and 1 base from J; junction bases left unmatched: 0. CDR3 coding DNA: TGTGCCAGCAGCTGGGACAGGAACACTGAAGCTTTCTTT. This codes for CASSWDRNTEAFF.

The rearrangement uses TRBV7-8 and TRBJ2-3; 12 positions agree with TRBD2. V shed 5 bases, J shed 1 base, and the junction held 7 bases outside the gene matches. The CDR3 length is 17 residues. Germline CDR1 reads SGHVS; CDR2 reads FQNEAQ. This chain's CDR3 is CASSPRTSGVGTDTQYF. The CDR3 DNA is TGTGCCAGCAGCCCCAGGACTAGCGGGGTAGGCACAGATACGCAGTATTTT. Based on the CDR3 plus reference TRBV7-8 and TRBJ2-3, the full variable domain is GAGVSQSPRYKVAKRGQDVALRCDPISGHVSLFWYQQALGQGPEFLTYFQNEAQLDKSGLPSDRFFAERPEGSVSTLKIQRTQQEDSAVYLCASSPRTSGVGTDTQYFGPGTRLTVL.

The gene calls are TRBV6-6 and TRBJ1-3; TRBD1 agrees at 8 bases. Trimming at V came to 5 bases and at J to 9 bases, leaving 6 bases not matched to a gene. Looked up from germline, CDR1 is MNHNY and CDR2 is SVGAGI (reference sequence). The length of the CDR3 is 13 residues. The CDR3 region has the DNA TGTGCCAGCAGTCACGGGACAGGTGGCACCATATATTTT. This encodes CASSHGTGGTIYF.

A few counts support this clone. This chain connects TRBV7-2 to TRBJ2-7; maybe TRBD2 (5 bases). Trimming took 3 bases from V and 0 from J, leaving 9 bases between them. This CDR3 is 14 amino acids long. Germline CDR1 SGHTA, CDR2 FQGNSA. CDR3 sequence: CASSFAGVSYEQYF. The CDR3 DNA sequence: TGTGCCAGCAGCTTCGCCGGGGTCTCCTACGAGCAGTACTTC.

CDR3 sequence reads: CASSLVLSLGYTF. The CDR3, as DNA: TGTGCCAGCAGTTTAGTTCTGTCCTTGGGCTACACCTTC. The V call is TRBV28, the J call TRBJ1-2, with D unclear. Germline V gene sequence: CDR1 MDHEN, CDR2 SYDVKM. The CDR3 is 13 residues long. Between the trimmed V and J ends, which lost 2 bases and 8 bases, there was a span of 12 bases.

The rearrangement joins TRBV27 to TRBJ2-3; no clear D gene. Trimming shortened V by 5 bases and J by 4 bases, and 19 bases separated the two germline ends. The CDR3 is made up of 16 amino acids. Looked up from germline, CDR1 is MNHEY and CDR2 is SMNVEV (reference sequence). The CDR3 sequence is CASSKDRSPGPDTQYF. The CDR3 DNA is TGTGCCAGCAGTAAAGATCGTAGCCCCGGTCCAGATACGCAGTATTTT.

This clone was counted only a few times. The gene calls are TRBV2 and TRBJ1-2, with 8 bases aligning to TRBD1. With 6 bases clipped from V and 5 bases from J, the junction kept 11 bases outside the gene matches. This CDR3 comprises 15 residues. CDR1 is SNHLY, CDR2 FYNNEI, per germline. CDR3 nucleotides: TGTGCCAGCAGGGATAGACAGGGGCCGCTTTATGGCTACACCTTC. It specifies CASRDRQGPLYGYTF.

The chain uses TRBV10-3 and TRBJ1-6, with D uncertain. The V end was cut by 8 bases, the J end by 6 bases, with 11 bases between. Germline CDR1 and CDR2: ENHRY and SYGVKD. The CDR3 is 13 amino acids. The CDR3 loop reads CAICREINSPLHF. The CDR3 coding sequence is TGTGCCATCTGTAGAGAAATTAATTCACCCCTCCACTTT.

The chain carries TRBV6-5 and TRBJ1-1, with D possibly TRBD1 on 5 matching bases. V shed 6 bases and J shed 3 bases, with 11 bases lying between them. CDR3 length: 13 residues. CDR1 is MNHEY, CDR2 SVGAGI, per germline. CDR3 nucleotides: TGTGCCAGCAGAATACAGGTGCACACTGAAGCTTTCTTT. Translating it yields CASRIQVHTEAFF.

This clone has just a few counts. The chain uses TRBV27 and TRBJ1-6; D uncertain. Trimming removed 4 bases from V and 7 bases from J, with 5 bases in between. This CDR3 contains 12 residues. Germline values: CDR1 MNHEY, CDR2 SMNVEV (reference sequence). CDR3 sequence (DNA): TGTGCCAGCAGTTGGGAGAATTCACCCCTCCACTTT. Its protein product is CASSWENSPLHF.

In its sample, this clone was seen a few times. V is TRBV5-6 and J is TRBJ2-1; D perhaps matches TRBD2 (5 bases). Per germline, CDR1 SGHDT and CDR2 YYEEEE. The CDR3 has 16 residues. The germline V and J ends were trimmed by 3 bases and 5 bases, with 18 bases remaining between them. The CDR3 reads CASSSLTERGNNEQFF. For the CDR3, the DNA is TGTGCCAGCAGCTCTTTGACTGAGCGAGGGAACAATGAGCAGTTCTTC.

This clone was seen a few times. This chain links TRBV7-8 with TRBJ2-5, with a possible D match to TRBD1 (6 bases). Germline CDR1 SGHVS, CDR2 FQNEAQ. This CDR3 contains 15 residues. V lost 5 bases and J lost 1, with 14 bases in between. CDR3: CASSLRGTSQETQYF. The CDR3 nucleotides are TGTGCCAGCAGCCTTAGGGGGACAAGCCAAGAGACCCAGTACTTC.

This clone has a single count. This chain uses TRBV6-1 with TRBJ2-5; D is possibly TRBD2 (5 bases). V lost 2 bases to trimming and J lost 5 bases, with 12 bases between them. This CDR3 has 14 residues. The V gene's germline CDR1 is MNHNS and CDR2 SASEGT. The CDR3 reads CASSEFGVLETQYF. CDR3 coding DNA: TGTGCCAGCAGTGAATTCGGGGTCCTGGAGACCCAGTACTTC.

This clone was found a few times. The rearrangement uses TRBV13 and TRBJ2-3; TRBD2 might be the D (7 bases). Between the trimmed V and J ends, which lost 5 bases and 1 base, there was a span of 16 bases. The germline V gene encodes CDR1 PRHDT and CDR2 FYEKMQ (reference sequence). The CDR3 loop spans 16 amino acids. CDR3 sequence (DNA): TGTGCCAGCAGCAATTCGCGGCGGGGGCGCACAGATACGCAGTATTTT. Its translation: CASSNSRRGRTDTQYF.

The chain uses TRBV18 and TRBJ2-4, with D possibly matching TRBD1 (6 bases). Germline V gene data show CDR1 as KGHSH and CDR2 as LQKENI. This CDR3 region has 14 residues. V was cut by 5 bases and J by 5 bases, with 13 bases left in between. In DNA form, the CDR3 reads TGTGCCAGCTCAGCGGACAGAGTCGAAAACATTCAGTACTTC. It translates to CASSADRVENIQYF.

In regard to this clone: The same CDR3 arises from other DNA sequences in this sample as well. The V call is TRBV14, the J call TRBJ1-1; D gene uncertain. The CDR3 runs 13 residues. The germline V gene encodes CDR1 SGHDN and CDR2 FVKESK. Trimming cost V 3 bases and J 0 bases, with 5 bases left between them. CDR3 region: CASSQGMNTEAFF. CDR3 DNA sequence: TGTGCCAGCAGCCAGGGCATGAACACTGAAGCTTTCTTT.

The chain carries TRBV9 and TRBJ2-2; TRBD1 is a possible D gene (6 bases). Trimming removed 0 bases from V and 5 bases from J, with 14 bases in between. CDR1 and CDR2 from the germline V gene are SGDLS and YYNGEE. The CDR3 extends over 16 amino acids. This CDR3 reads CASSVASGQGTGELFF. The CDR3 coding sequence is TGTGCCAGCAGCGTAGCGTCGGGTCAGGGGACCGGGGAGCTGTTTTTT.

This clone was counted between two and nine times. The V and J genes are TRBV28 and TRBJ1-2; possible D gene TRBD1, 6 bases. CDR1 is MDHEN and CDR2 is SYDVKM in the germline V gene. This CDR3 spans 13 amino acids. Trimming stripped 3 bases from V and 7 bases from J, with 12 bases between. The chain's CDR3 is CASSFQGHPGYTF. The DNA for the CDR3 is TGTGCCAGCAGTTTCCAGGGGCACCCTGGCTACACCTTC.

The chain links TRBV5-4 to TRBJ1-4; no clear D. V shed 1 base and J shed 7 bases, with 8 bases lying between them. The germline V gene has CDR1 SGHNT and CDR2 YYREEE (reference sequence). This CDR3 is built from 13 residues. The CDR3 sequence: CASSLTPPEKLFF. The CDR3 DNA reads TGTGCCAGCAGCTTGACACCTCCTGAAAAACTGTTTTTT. Filled out from reference TRBV5-4 and TRBJ1-4, the complete variable domain reads ETGVTQSPTHLIKTRGQQVTLRCSSQSGHNTVSWYQQALGQGPQFIFQYYREEENGRGNFPPRFSGLQFPNYSSELNVNALELDDSALYLCASSLTPPEKLFFGSGTQLSVL.

The chain combines TRBV5-1 with TRBJ2-5; tentatively, D is TRBD2 (6 bases). This CDR3 spans 15 amino acids. Germline V lookup: CDR1 SGHRS, CDR2 YFSETQ. The V end lost 4 bases, the J end lost 5 bases, and 18 bases lay between the germline ends. DNA of the CDR3: TGCGCCAGCAGCGGAGGGGCAGGGTTTCGGGAGACCCAGTACTTC. Protein sequence: CASSGGAGFRETQYF.

In this sample, this clone turned up once. Other nucleotide sequences in the sample specify the same CDR3. The V and J genes are TRBV9 and TRBJ1-2; tentatively, D is TRBD1 (5 bases). Trimming stripped 0 bases from V and 4 bases from J, with 10 bases between. Germline CDR1 is SGDLS and CDR2 is YYNGEE. The CDR3 extends over 14 amino acids. The CDR3 loop is CASSVGGGTYGYTF. The CDR3 bases are TGTGCCAGCAGCGTAGGGGGGGGAACCTATGGCTACACCTTC.

This clone was seen a few times. The chain links TRBV4-3 to TRBJ1-4; 7 bases align to TRBD1. Germline CDR1 reads LGHNA; CDR2 reads YSLEER. The CDR3 covers 15 residues. V was clipped by 1 base and J by 7 bases; unmatched bases: 6. The CDR3 sequence: CASSQGQGPGEKLFF. The CDR3 DNA reads TGCGCCAGCAGCCAAGGACAGGGACCAGGTGAAAAACTGTTTTTT.

This clone was detected a few times. The rearrangement joins TRBV7-2 to TRBJ2-5; D gene ambiguous. Trimming stripped 1 base from V and 1 base from J, with 4 bases between. The length of the CDR3 is 13 residues. Germline CDR1 SGHTA, CDR2 FQGNSA. This CDR3 is CASSLDSQETQYF. The CDR3 DNA reads TGTGCCAGCAGCTTAGATAGCCAAGAGACCCAGTACTTC.

This clone was seen more than once but under ten times. This sequence joins TRBV9 and TRBJ2-2; 9 nucleotides agree with TRBD1. This CDR3 has 15 residues. CDR1 SGDLS and CDR2 YYNGEE come from the germline V gene. The junction had 1 base not matched to a gene; V was cut back by 2 bases and J by 2 bases. Written as DNA, the CDR3 is TGTGCCAGCAGCGTGACAGGGGGAAACACCGGGGAGCTGTTTTTT. Amino acids: CASSVTGGNTGELFF.

As DNA, the CDR3 is TGTGCCAGCAGCTTTCCAGCAGGCAGGAATGAAAAACTGTTTTTT. This codes for CASSFPAGRNEKLFF. V gene TRBV7-9 combines with J gene TRBJ1-4; no definite D call. This CDR3 region has 15 residues. V dropped 3 bases and J dropped 5 bases, with 13 bases sitting between them. Per the germline V gene, CDR1 is SEHNR and CDR2 is FQNEAQ (reference sequence).